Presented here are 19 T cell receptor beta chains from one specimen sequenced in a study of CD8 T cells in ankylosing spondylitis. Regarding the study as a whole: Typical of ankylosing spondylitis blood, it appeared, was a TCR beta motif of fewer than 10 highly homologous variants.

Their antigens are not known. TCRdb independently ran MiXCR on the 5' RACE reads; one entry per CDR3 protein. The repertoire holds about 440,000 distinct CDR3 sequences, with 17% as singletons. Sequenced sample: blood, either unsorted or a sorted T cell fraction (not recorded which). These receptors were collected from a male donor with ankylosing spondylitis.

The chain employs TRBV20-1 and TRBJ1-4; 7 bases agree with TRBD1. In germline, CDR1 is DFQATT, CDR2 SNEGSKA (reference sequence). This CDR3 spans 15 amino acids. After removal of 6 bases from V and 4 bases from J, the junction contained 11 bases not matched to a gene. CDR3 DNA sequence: TGCAGTGCGACCCACAGGGGAAAGAGTAATGAAAAACTGTTTTTT. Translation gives CSATHRGKSNEKLFF.

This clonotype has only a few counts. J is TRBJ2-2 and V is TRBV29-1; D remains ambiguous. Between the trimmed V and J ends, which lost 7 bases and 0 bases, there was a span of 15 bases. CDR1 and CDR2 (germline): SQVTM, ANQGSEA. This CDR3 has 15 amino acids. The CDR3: CSATPTATNTGELFF. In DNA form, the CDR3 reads TGCAGCGCCACCCCGACGGCCACGAACACCGGGGAGCTGTTTTTT.

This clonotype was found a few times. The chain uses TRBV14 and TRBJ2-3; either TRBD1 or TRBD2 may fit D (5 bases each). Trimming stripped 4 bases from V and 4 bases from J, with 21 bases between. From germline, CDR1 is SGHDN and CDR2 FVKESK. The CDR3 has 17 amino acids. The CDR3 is CASSPPWDLGSPDTQYF. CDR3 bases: TGTGCCAGCAGCCCGCCTTGGGACCTAGGGTCCCCAGATACGCAGTATTTT. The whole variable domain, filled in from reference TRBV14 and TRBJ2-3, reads EAGVTQFPSHSVIEKGQTVTLRCDPISGHDNLYWYRRVMGKEIKFLLHFVKESKQDESGMPNNRFLAERTGGTYSTLKVQPAELEDSGVYFCASSPPWDLGSPDTQYFGPGTRLTVL.

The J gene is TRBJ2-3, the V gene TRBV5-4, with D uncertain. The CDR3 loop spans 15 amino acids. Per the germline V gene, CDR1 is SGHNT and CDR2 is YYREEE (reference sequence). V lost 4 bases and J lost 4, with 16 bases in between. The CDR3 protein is CASSARPIGADTQYF. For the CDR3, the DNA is TGTGCCAGCAGCGCGAGGCCCATTGGGGCAGATACGCAGTATTTT.

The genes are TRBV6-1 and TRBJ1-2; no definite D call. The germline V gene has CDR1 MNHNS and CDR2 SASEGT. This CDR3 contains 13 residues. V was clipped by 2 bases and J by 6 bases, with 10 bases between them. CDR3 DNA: TGTGCCAGCAGTGAACGGATGGGTAATGGCTACACCTTC. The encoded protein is CASSERMGNGYTF.

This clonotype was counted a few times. In DNA form, the CDR3 reads TGTGCCAGCTCACCCGGACAGGGGGAAAAACTGTTTTTT. Translated: CASSPGQGEKLFF. V is TRBV18 and J is TRBJ1-4, with 9 bases lining up with TRBD1. This CDR3 region has 13 residues. Germline V gene data show CDR1 as KGHSH and CDR2 as LQKENI. The junction had 1 base not matched to a gene; V was cut back by 3 bases and J by 8 bases.

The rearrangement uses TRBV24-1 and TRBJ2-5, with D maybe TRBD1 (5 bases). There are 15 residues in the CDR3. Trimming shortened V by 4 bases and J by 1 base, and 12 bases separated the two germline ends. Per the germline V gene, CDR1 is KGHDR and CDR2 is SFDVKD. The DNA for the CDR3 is TGTGCCACCAGTGACGCAGGACATCCCCAAGAGACCCAGTACTTC. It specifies CATSDAGHPQETQYF.

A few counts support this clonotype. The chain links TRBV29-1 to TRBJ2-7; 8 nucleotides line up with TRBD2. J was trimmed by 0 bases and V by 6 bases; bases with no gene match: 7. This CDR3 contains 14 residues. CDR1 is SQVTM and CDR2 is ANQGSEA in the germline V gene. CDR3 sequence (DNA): TGCAGCGTCATGGGGGCGGGGGGCTCCTACGAGCAGTACTTC. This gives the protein CSVMGAGGSYEQYF.

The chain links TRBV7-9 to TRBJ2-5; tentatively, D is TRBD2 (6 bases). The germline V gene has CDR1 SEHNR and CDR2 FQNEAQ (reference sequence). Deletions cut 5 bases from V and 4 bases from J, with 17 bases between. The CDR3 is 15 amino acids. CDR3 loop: CASSLRIEAGETQYF. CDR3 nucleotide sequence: TGTGCCAGCAGCCTCAGGATCGAAGCGGGAGAGACCCAGTACTTC. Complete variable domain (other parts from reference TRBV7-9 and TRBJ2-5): DTGVSQNPRHKITKRGQNVTFRCDPISEHNRLYWYRQTLGQGPEFLTYFQNEAQLEKSRLLSDRFSAERPKGSFSTLEIQRTEQGDSAMYLCASSLRIEAGETQYFGPGTRLLVL.

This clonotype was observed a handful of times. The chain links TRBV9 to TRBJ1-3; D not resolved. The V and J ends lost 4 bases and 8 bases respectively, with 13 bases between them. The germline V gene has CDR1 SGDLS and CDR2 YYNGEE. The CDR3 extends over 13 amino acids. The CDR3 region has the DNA TGTGCCAGCAGCTATTTTGGAGCGGACACCATATATTTT. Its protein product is CASSYFGADTIYF.

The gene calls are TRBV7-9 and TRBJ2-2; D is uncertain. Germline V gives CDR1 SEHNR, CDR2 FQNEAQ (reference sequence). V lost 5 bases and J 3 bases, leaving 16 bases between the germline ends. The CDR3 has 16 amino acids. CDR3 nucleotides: TGTGCCAGCAGCCTAGATTTCCTTGCGGACACCGGGGAGCTGTTTTTT. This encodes CASSLDFLADTGELFF.

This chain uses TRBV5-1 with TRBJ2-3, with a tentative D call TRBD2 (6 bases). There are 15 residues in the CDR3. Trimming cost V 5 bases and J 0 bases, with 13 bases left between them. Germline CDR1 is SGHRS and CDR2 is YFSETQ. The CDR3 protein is CASRRDPSSTDTQYF. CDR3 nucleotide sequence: TGCGCCAGCAGGCGGGACCCCTCTAGCACAGATACGCAGTATTTT.

Written as DNA, the CDR3 is TGTGCCAGCAGCTTAGATGGGGCCTCCACGTCTAATGAAAAACTGTTTTTT. This gives the protein CASSLDGASTSNEKLFF. The rearrangement joins TRBV11-3 to TRBJ1-4, with D tentatively TRBD1 (5 bases). The CDR3 contains 17 residues. V lost 0 bases and J lost 3, with 14 bases in between. Per germline, CDR1 SGHNT and CDR2 YENEEA.

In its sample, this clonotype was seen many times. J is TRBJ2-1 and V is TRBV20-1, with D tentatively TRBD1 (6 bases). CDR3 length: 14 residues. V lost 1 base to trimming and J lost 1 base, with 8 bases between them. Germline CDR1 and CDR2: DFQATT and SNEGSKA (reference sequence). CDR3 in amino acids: CSARAGVSYNEQFF. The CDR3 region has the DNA TGCAGTGCTAGAGCAGGGGTGTCCTACAATGAGCAGTTCTTC.

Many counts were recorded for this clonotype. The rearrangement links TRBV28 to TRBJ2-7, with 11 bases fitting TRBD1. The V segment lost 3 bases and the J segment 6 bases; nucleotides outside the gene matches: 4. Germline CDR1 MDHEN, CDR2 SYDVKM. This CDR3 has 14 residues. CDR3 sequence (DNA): TGTGCCAGCAGTTTGGGGACAGGGGGAAGCGAGCAGTACTTC. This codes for CASSLGTGGSEQYF.

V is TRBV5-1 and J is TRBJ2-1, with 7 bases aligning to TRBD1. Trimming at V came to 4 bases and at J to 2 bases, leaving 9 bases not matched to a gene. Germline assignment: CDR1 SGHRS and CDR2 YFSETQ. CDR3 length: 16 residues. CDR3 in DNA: TGCGCCAGCAGCCCGGTTTCCGGGACAGCCTACAATGAGCAGTTCTTC. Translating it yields CASSPVSGTAYNEQFF.

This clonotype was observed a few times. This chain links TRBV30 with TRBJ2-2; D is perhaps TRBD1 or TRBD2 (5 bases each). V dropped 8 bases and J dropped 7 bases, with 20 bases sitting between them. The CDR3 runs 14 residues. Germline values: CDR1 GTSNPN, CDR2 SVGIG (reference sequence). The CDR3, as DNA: TGTGCCGGCCGAGGTGGGGGAGTAGTCGGGGAGCTGTTTTTT. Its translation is CAGRGGGVVGELFF.

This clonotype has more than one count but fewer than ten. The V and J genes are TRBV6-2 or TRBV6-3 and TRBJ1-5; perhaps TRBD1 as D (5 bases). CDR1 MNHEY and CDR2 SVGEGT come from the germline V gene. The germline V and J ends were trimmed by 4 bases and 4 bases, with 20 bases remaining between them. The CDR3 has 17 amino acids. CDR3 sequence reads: CASSFSLGQGGNQPQHF. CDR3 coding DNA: TGTGCCAGCAGTTTTTCGTTGGGGCAGGGAGGAAATCAGCCCCAGCATTTT.

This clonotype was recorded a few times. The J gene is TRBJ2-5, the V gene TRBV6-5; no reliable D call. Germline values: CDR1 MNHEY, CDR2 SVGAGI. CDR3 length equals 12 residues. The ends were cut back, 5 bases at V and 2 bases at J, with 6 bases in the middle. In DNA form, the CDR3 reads TGTGCCAGCAGTGACCAACAAGAGACCCAGTACTTC. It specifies CASSDQQETQYF.